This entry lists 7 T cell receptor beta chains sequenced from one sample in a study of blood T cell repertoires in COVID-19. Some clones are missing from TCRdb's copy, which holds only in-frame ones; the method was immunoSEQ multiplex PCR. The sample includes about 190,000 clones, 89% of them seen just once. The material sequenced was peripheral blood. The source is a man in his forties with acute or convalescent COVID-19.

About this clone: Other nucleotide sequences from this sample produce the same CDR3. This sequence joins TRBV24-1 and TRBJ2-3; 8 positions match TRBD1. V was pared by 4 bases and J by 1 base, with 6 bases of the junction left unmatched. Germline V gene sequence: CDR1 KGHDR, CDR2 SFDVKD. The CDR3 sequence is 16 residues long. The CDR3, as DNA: TGTGCCACCAGTGACCTGGGGACAGGCGGCACAGATACGCAGTATTTT. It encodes CATSDLGTGGTDTQYF.

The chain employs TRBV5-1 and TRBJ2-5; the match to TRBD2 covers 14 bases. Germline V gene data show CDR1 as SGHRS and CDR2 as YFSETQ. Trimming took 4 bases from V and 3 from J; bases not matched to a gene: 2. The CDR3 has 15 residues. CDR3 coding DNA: TGCGCCAGCAGCCCGACTAGCGGGGGGGAAGAGACCCAGTACTTC. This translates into CASSPTSGGEETQYF.

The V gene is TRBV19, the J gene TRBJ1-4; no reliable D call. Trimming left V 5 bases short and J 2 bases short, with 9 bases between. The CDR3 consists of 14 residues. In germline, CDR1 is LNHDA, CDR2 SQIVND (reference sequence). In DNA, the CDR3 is TGTGCCAGTAGTCTAACCGGGACTAATGAAAAACTGTTTTTT. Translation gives CASSLTGTNEKLFF. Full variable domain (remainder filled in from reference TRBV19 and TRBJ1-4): DGGITQSPKYLFRKEGQNVTLSCEQNLNHDAMYWYRQDPGQGLRLIYYSQIVNDFQKGDIAEGYSVSREKKESFPLTVTSAQKNPTAFYLCASSLTGTNEKLFFGSGTQLSVL.

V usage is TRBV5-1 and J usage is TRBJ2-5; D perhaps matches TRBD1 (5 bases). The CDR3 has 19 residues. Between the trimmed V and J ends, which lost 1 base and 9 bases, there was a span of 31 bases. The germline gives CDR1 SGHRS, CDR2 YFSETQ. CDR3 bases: TGCGCCAGCAGCTTGAGTGGTCAGGGAACGGCCAGACTGTTGATGGCCCAGTACTTC. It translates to CASSLSGQGTARLLMAQYF.

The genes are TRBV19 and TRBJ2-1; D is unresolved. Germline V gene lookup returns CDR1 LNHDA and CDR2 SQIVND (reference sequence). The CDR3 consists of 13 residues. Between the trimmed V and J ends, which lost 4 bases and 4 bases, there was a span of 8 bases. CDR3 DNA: TGTGCCAGTAGTACCTTCGGGTACAATGAGCAGTTCTTC. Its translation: CASSTFGYNEQFF.

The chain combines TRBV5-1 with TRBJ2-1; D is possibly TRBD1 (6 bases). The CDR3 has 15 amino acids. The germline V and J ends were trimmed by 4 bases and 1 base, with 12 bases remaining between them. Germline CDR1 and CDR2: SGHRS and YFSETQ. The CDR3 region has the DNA TGCGCCAGCAGCACCTCCGGGACATCCTACAATGAGCAGTTCTTC. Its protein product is CASSTSGTSYNEQFF.

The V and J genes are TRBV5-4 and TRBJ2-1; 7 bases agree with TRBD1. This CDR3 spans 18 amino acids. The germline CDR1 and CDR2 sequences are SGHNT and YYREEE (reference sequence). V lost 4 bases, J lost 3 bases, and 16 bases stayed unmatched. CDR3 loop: CASSLFGTVRTNYNEQFF. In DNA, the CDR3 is TGTGCCAGCAGCCTCTTCGGGACAGTACGGACAAACTACAATGAGCAGTTCTTC.